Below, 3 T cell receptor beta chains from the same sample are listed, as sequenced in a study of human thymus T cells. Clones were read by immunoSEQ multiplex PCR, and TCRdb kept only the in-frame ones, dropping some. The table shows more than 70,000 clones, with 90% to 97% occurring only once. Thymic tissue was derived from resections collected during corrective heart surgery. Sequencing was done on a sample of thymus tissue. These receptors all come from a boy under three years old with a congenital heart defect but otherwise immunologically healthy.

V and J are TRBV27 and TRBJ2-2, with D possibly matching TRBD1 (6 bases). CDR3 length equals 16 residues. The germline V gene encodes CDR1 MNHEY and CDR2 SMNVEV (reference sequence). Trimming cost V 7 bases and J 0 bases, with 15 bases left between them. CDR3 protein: CASTASGTTNTGELFF. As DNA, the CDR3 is TGTGCCAGCACGGCCTCCGGGACAACGAACACCGGGGAGCTGTTTTTT.

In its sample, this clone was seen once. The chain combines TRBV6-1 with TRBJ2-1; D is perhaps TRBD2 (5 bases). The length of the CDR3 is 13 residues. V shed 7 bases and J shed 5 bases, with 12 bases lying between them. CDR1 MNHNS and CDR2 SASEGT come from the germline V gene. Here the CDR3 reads CASTGEGDNEQFF. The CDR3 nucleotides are TGTGCCAGCACCGGAGAGGGAGACAATGAGCAGTTCTTC.

The CDR3 here is CASRSGTGGSGANVLTF. For the CDR3, the DNA is TGTGCCAGCAGAAGCGGGACAGGGGGCTCTGGGGCCAACGTCCTGACTTTC. The chain employs TRBV5-5 and TRBJ2-6; 11 bases align to TRBD1. The CDR3 spans 17 residues. Trimming at V came to 5 bases and at J to 0 bases, leaving 4 bases not matched to a gene. Germline V lookup: CDR1 SGHKS, CDR2 YYEKEE (reference sequence).